The entry below gives a single TCR beta chain sequence along with its context. Its antigen is unknown. Primers included in the PCR were 60 Vbeta and 13 Jbeta primers. Produced via immunoSEQ multiplex PCR; TCRdb's table is partial and in-frame only. The table shows 200,000 or so clones, with approximately 80% occurring only once. This record belongs to a study of cytomegalovirus exposure and HLA in healthy donors. Findings of the study overall: Follow-up analysis found HLA locus-dependent TCR association rates, highest for DRB1 and lowest for HLA-C. A later analysis by the authors found several of the most significant clusters apparently linked to common viral pathogens.

Sequencing was done on a sample of PBMCs. This TCR derives from a man in his thirties or forties in good health and CMV-seronegative.

The CDR3 sequence: CASSVYDTEAFF. DNA of the CDR3: TGTGCCAGCTCCGTTTATGACACTGAAGCTTTCTTT. The chain carries TRBV2 and TRBJ1-1, with D unclear. CDR3 size: 12 residues. V lost 8 bases to trimming and J lost 3 bases, with 10 bases between them. Germline assignment: CDR1 SNHLY and CDR2 FYNNEI. Looking up the rest from reference TRBV2 and TRBJ1-1 gives the full variable domain: EPEVTQTPSHQVTQMGQEVILRCVPISNHLYFYWYRQILGQKVEFLVSFYNNEISEKSEIFDDQFSVERPDGSNFTLKIRSTKLEDSAMYFCASSVYDTEAFFGQGTRLTVV.